The TCR beta chain under discussion was sequenced for a study of T cell changes during pregnancy in multiple sclerosis (dated 2019 in TCRdb). For the wider study: Changes in the T cell repertoire over the course of pregnancy were examined in this study in women with multiple sclerosis.

The junction shows trimming of 0 bases on V and 2 bases on J, plus 15 bases between the germline ends. The CDR1 and CDR2 encoded by the germline V gene (reference sequence) are SGHNT and YYREEE. The CDR3 starts with the cysteine, ends with the phenylalanine, and has 16 residues. The DNA shown is the 48-base CDR3, in frame from base 1. Library creation used the immunoSEQ multiplex PCR assay. TCRdb re-hosts the immuneACCESS table, in-frame sequences only. Its copies lack some clones; in the studies checked, an unresolved V gene accounts for under half of them, and the cause for the rest is not known. Recorded for this sample are some 85,000 clones; around 95% of them occurred a single time. The ten largest account for less than 0.75% of the sample. Worth noting for this clone: Its antigen remains undetermined. Within one base of it there is no much larger clone, and no base qualities were kept.

The sequence came from a female donor in good health, enrolled as a control in a pregnancy study. The receptor chain draws on TRBV5-4 and TRBJ2-7; tentative D gene TRBD1, with 6 bases matching. The material sequenced was peripheral blood, taken in the second trimester of pregnancy. This receptor carries the CDR3 CASSLGMTGNAYEQYF. The DNA is as follows: TGTGCCAGCAGCTTGGGGATGACAGGCAACGCCTACGAGCAGTACTTC.